The clone carrying this TCR beta chain was seen more than once but under ten times. TCRdb independently ran MiXCR on the RT-PCR reads; one entry per CDR3 protein. The data show 550,000 to 750,000 distinct CDR3 sequences, with over 12% seen just once and just over 3.5% held by the top ten. The germline CDR1 and CDR2 sequences are SNHLY and FYNNEI. The V gene lost 8 bases and the J gene lost 7 bases, with 18 bases spanning the gap. This CDR3 has 14 amino acids. The receptor's source is a female donor in good health, serving as a healthy control. Specimen: memory CD4+ T cells from blood. The V and J genes are TRBV2 and TRBJ1-5, with D maybe TRBD1 (5 bases). CDR3 in amino acids: CASQQGAPSQPQHF. CDR3 nucleotide sequence: TGTGCCAGCCAACAAGGGGCTCCCAGCCAGCCCCAGCATTTT.